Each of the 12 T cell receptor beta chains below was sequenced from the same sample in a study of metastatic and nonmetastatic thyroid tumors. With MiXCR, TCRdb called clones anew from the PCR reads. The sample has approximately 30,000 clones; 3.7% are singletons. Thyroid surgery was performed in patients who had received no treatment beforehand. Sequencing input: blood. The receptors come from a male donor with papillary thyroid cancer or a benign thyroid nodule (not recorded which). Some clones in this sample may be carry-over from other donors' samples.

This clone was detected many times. In DNA form, the CDR3 reads TGTGCCAGCAGCTTGAGTAGACTATACACTGAAGCTTTCTTT. Its translation is CASSLSRLYTEAFF. The chain recombines TRBV5-6 with TRBJ1-1; D gene unclear. The CDR3 consists of 14 residues. V dropped 1 base and J dropped 3 bases, with 10 bases sitting between them. Germline values: CDR1 SGHDT, CDR2 YYEEEE.

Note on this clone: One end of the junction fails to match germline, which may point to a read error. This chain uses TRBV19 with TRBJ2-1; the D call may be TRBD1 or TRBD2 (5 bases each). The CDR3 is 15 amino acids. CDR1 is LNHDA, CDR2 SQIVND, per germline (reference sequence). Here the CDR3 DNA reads TGTGCCAGTAATGAGGGACGGTGTTCCTACAATGATCAGTTCTTC. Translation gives CASNEGRCSYNDQFF.

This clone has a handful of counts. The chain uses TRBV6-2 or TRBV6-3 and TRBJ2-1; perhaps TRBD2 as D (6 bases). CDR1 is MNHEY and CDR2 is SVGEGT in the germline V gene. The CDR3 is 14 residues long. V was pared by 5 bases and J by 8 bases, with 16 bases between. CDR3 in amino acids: CASSTPNGSDEQFF. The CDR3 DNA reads TGTGCCAGCAGTACCCCAAACGGGAGTGATGAGCAGTTCTTC.

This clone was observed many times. As DNA, the CDR3 is TGCAGTGCGGAGAATTTCCCATACGAGCAGTACTTC. Its protein product is CSAENFPYEQYF. V usage is TRBV20-1 and J usage is TRBJ2-7, with D unclear. The CDR3 spans 12 residues. V dropped 6 bases and J dropped 4 bases, with 13 bases sitting between them. Looked up from germline, CDR1 is DFQATT and CDR2 is SNEGSKA (reference sequence).

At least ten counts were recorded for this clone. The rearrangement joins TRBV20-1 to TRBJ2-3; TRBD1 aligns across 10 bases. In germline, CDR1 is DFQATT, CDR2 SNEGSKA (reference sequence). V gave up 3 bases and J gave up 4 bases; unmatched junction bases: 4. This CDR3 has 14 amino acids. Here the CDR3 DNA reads TGCAGTGCTAGGGGGACAGGGGCAGCAGATACGCAGTATTTT. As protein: CSARGTGAADTQYF.

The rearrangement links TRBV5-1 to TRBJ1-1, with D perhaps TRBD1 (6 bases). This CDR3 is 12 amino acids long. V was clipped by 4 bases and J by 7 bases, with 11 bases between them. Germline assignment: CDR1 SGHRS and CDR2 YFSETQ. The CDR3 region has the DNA TGCGCCAGCAGCGTGGACAGTCTTGAAGCTTTCTTT. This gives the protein CASSVDSLEAFF.

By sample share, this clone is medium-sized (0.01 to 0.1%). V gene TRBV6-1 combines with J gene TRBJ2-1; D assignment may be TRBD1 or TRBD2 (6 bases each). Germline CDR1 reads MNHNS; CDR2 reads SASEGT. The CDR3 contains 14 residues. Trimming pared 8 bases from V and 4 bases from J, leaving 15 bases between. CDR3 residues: CASRRAGDYNEQFF. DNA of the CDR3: TGTGCCAGCCGGAGGGCAGGGGATTACAATGAGCAGTTCTTC.

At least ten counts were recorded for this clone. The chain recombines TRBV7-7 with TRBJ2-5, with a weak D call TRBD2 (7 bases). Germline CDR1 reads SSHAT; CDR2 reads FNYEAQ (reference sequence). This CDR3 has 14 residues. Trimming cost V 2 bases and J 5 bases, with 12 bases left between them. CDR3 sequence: CASSLWGGRETQYF. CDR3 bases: TGTGCCAGCAGCTTATGGGGGGGCAGGGAGACCCAGTACTTC.

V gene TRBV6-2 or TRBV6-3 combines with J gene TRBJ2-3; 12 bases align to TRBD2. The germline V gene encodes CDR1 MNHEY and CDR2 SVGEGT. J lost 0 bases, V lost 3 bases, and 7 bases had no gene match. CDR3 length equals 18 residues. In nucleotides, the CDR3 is TGTGCCAGCAGTTATTCGACTAGCGGGGGTATCAGCACAGATACGCAGTATTTT. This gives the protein CASSYSTSGGISTDTQYF.

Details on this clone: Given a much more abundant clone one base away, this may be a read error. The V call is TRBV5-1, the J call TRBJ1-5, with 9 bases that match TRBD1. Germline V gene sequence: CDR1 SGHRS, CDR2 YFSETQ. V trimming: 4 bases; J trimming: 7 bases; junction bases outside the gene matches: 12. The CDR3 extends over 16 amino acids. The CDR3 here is CASSPGRTGAGQPQHF. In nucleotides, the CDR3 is TGCGCCAGCAGCCCGGGGCGGACAGGGGCCGGCCAGCCCCAGCATTTT.

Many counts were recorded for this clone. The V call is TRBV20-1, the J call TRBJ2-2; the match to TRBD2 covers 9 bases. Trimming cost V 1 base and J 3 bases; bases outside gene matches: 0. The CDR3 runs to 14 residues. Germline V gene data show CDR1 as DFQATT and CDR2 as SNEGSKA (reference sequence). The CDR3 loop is CSARGTSDTGELFF. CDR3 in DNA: TGCAGTGCTAGAGGGACTAGCGACACCGGGGAGCTGTTTTTT.

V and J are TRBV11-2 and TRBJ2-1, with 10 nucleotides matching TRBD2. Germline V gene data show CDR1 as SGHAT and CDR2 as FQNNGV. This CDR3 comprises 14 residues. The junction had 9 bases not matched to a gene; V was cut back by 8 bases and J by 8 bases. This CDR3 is CASHTSGKRDEQFF. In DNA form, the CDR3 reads TGTGCCAGCCATACTAGCGGGAAACGGGATGAGCAGTTCTTC.